There are a few counts of the clone carrying this TCR beta chain. Its antigen is unknown. Generation of TCR cDNA used 5'RACE template switching (which added a universal primer site and UMIs). Using its own MiXCR run on the 5' RACE reads, TCRdb lists one record per CDR3 protein. Here the sample spans some 390,000 distinct CDR3 sequences, about 17% being singletons. The entry originates in a study of T cells after yellow fever vaccination. Overall study context: SMART-Seq v4 Ultra Low Input served to prepare low-cell-number fractions. Whole-study results and caveats: A small proportion of clonotypes was detected in both the CD4 and CD8 compartments. Detected again after the booster were most primary-vaccination clones, at approximately 96% CD4 and more than 70% CD8.

V was trimmed by 1 base and J by 3 bases, leaving 10 bases between them. This CDR3 is 14 amino acids long. CDR1 and CDR2 (germline): LGHNA, YNFKEQ. The sequence derives from a man between 18 and 35 years old who received the YFV17D yellow fever vaccine. The genes are TRBV4-2 and TRBJ2-7; no firm D call. The source material was PBMCs, sampled before the yellow fever booster vaccination. This CDR3 reads CASSQGVDGYEQYF. CDR3 in DNA: TGTGCCAGCAGCCAAGGAGTCGATGGCTACGAGCAGTACTTC.